These 19 T cell receptor beta chains share one sample of origin, sequenced in a study of cytotoxic CD8 clonotypes in ibrutinib-treated CLL. Clones were sequenced by immunoSEQ multiplex PCR, and TCRdb holds only the in-frame ones, with some missing. The profile shows approximately 30,000 clones, 57% of them singletons. This material consisted of PBMCs, taken before ibrutinib treatment. These receptor sequences come from a human donor with chronic lymphocytic leukemia.

The chain carries TRBV18 and TRBJ1-5; D unclear. This CDR3 is built from 13 residues. Germline values: CDR1 KGHSH, CDR2 LQKENI. Trimming took 1 base from V and 6 from J, leaving 7 bases between them. The CDR3 nucleotides read TGTGCCAGCTCACCACAGATGGGTCAGCCCCAGCATTTT. Translation: CASSPQMGQPQHF. Using reference TRBV18 and TRBJ1-5 for the parts outside the CDR3, the full variable domain is NAGVMQNPRHLVRRRGQEARLRCSPMKGHSHVYWYRQLPEEGLKFMVYLQKENIIDESGMPKERFSAEFPKEGPSILRIQQVVRGDSAAYFCASSPQMGQPQHFGDGTRLSIL.

In this sample, this clone turned up a few times. V and J are TRBV7-2 and TRBJ1-6; no firm D call. Germline lookup yields CDR1 SGHTA and CDR2 FQGNSA. CDR3 length: 15 amino acids. V shed 2 bases and J shed 5 bases, with 10 bases lying between them. CDR3 nucleotide sequence: TGTGCCAGCAGCTTACTTGGCAGTAATAATTCACCCCTCCACTTT. Translating gives CASSLLGSNNSPLHF.

This clone has just a few counts. The chain joins TRBV6-1 to TRBJ2-3; 12 positions match TRBD2. With V trimmed by 6 bases and J by 2 bases, 3 bases remained unmatched. CDR1 is MNHNS, CDR2 SASEGT, per germline. This CDR3 has 15 residues. The CDR3 region is CASRLAGGHTDTQYF. The CDR3 DNA is TGTGCCAGCAGACTAGCGGGGGGACACACAGATACGCAGTATTTT.

V and J are TRBV12-5 and TRBJ1-6; D gene ambiguous. Trimming cost V 4 bases and J 8 bases, with 18 bases left between them. The CDR3 runs 16 residues. Germline CDR1 is LGHNT and CDR2 is FRNRAP. CDR3 bases: TGTGCTAGTGGTTACCAACTCTGGACTATGTATTCACCCCTCCACTTT. It specifies CASGYQLWTMYSPLHF.

The DNA for the CDR3 is TGTGCCAGCAGTGAAGTATCCCTACCACCCAATCAGCCCCAGCATTTT. It specifies CASSEVSLPPNQPQHF. The rearrangement joins TRBV6-1 to TRBJ1-5; D is unresolved. V dropped 1 base and J dropped 3 bases, with 13 bases sitting between them. Germline V lookup: CDR1 MNHNS, CDR2 SASEGT. CDR3 length: 16 amino acids.

The chain joins TRBV7-2 to TRBJ1-2; D uncertain. The CDR3 loop spans 15 amino acids. CDR1 and CDR2 (germline): SGHTA, FQGNSA. V lost 5 bases, J lost 7 bases, and 20 bases lay in between. CDR3 loop: CASSLERHPLVGYTF. The CDR3 region has the DNA TGTGCCAGCAGCCTCGAGAGACACCCTCTTGTTGGCTACACCTTC.

This sequence joins TRBV6-5 and TRBJ2-7, with D perhaps TRBD1 or TRBD2 (5 bases each). This CDR3 has 14 residues. Germline loops: CDR1 MNHEY, CDR2 SVGAGI. V was clipped by 0 bases and J by 2 bases, with 8 bases between them. CDR3: CASSYSGVTYEQYF. For the CDR3, the DNA is TGTGCCAGCAGTTACTCGGGGGTTACCTACGAGCAGTACTTC.

The CDR3 DNA is TGTGCCAGCAGCCCTGACAGGGGGAACACCGGGGAGCTGTTTTTT. This gives the protein CASSPDRGNTGELFF. The rearrangement links TRBV5-4 to TRBJ2-2; 8 nucleotides align to TRBD1. V lost 4 bases, J lost 1 base, and 3 bases stayed unmatched. The CDR3 is 15 amino acids. Germline V gives CDR1 SGHNT, CDR2 YYREEE (reference sequence).

Only a few counts were recorded for this clone. This chain connects TRBV11-2 to TRBJ1-5; D call uncertain. V was shortened by 1 base and J by 5 bases, with 6 bases between the two germline ends. The CDR3 sequence is 13 residues long. Germline loops: CDR1 SGHAT, CDR2 FQNNGV. CDR3 region: CASSLVQDQPQHF. CDR3 nucleotide sequence: TGTGCCAGCAGCTTAGTTCAGGATCAGCCCCAGCATTTT.

This clone ranks as medium-sized. The chain couples TRBV7-8 to TRBJ1-2; the D gene is possibly TRBD1 (5 bases). This CDR3 is built from 17 residues. The V end lost 5 bases, the J end lost 4 bases, and 23 bases lay between the germline ends. Per germline, CDR1 SGHVS and CDR2 FQNEAQ. The CDR3 region has the DNA TGTGCCAGCAGCCCGAGGGTTTCGGGGGAGGCGCGCTATGGCTACACCTTC. Translation: CASSPRVSGEARYGYTF.

This clone turned up a few times. The V gene is TRBV5-1, the J gene TRBJ2-2; D remains ambiguous. The CDR3 sequence is 13 residues long. In germline, CDR1 is SGHRS, CDR2 YFSETQ. Trimming removed 0 bases from V and 6 bases from J, with 6 bases in between. CDR3: CASSLERPGELFF. The CDR3 nucleotides read TGCGCCAGCAGCTTGGAGCGTCCCGGGGAGCTGTTTTTT. The variable domain in full, with the rest retrieved from reference TRBV5-1 and TRBJ2-2, is KAGVTQTPRYLIKTRGQQVTLSCSPISGHRSVSWYQQTPGQGLQFLFEYFSETQRNKGNFPGRFSGRQFSNSRSEMNVSTLELGDSALYLCASSLERPGELFFGEGSRLTVL.

This rearrangement joins TRBV18 to TRBJ1-4; D ambiguous. CDR1 and CDR2 (germline): KGHSH, LQKENI. The ends were cut back, 1 base at V and 8 bases at J, with 5 bases in the middle. The CDR3 is 12 residues long. CDR3 DNA sequence: TGTGCCAGCTCACCACTCGGGGAAAAACTGTTTTTT. Protein: CASSPLGEKLFF.

This clone was counted only a few times. This chain joins TRBV27 and TRBJ1-2, with D possibly TRBD1 on 6 matching bases. This CDR3 spans 13 amino acids. V shed 2 bases and J shed 8 bases, with 12 bases lying between them. The germline V gene has CDR1 MNHEY and CDR2 SMNVEV (reference sequence). The CDR3 here is CASSLDRSHGYTF. The CDR3 bases are TGTGCCAGCAGTTTAGACAGGTCGCACGGCTACACCTTC.

This chain uses TRBV6-5 with TRBJ1-5, with unresolved D. Germline CDR1 and CDR2: MNHEY and SVGAGI. The CDR3 covers 14 residues. V was shortened by 2 bases and J by 3 bases, with 8 bases between the two germline ends. The CDR3 DNA reads TGTGCCAGCAGTTACATGGGATTCAATCAGCCCCAGCATTTT. It specifies CASSYMGFNQPQHF.

The chain uses TRBV4-1 and TRBJ2-7, with D hard to call. The ends were cut back, 4 bases at V and 3 bases at J, with 13 bases in the middle. The germline V gene encodes CDR1 MGHRA and CDR2 YSYEKL. The CDR3 sequence is 14 residues long. The CDR3 loop is CASSRSDGRYEQYF. CDR3 bases: TGCGCCAGCAGCCGCTCGGACGGGCGCTACGAGCAGTACTTC.

This clone was counted between two and nine times. This chain links TRBV6-1 with TRBJ2-7; TRBD1 might be the D (5 bases). Trimming cost V 6 bases and J 4 bases, with 10 bases left between them. Germline values: CDR1 MNHNS, CDR2 SASEGT. CDR3 length equals 12 residues. CDR3 in amino acids: CASRTDLYEQYF. For the CDR3, the DNA is TGTGCCAGCAGGACAGACCTTTACGAGCAGTACTTC.

The sample holds a few counts of this clone. V usage is TRBV7-9 and J usage is TRBJ2-2, with D unclear. CDR3 length equals 14 residues. Trimming took off 7 bases at V and 4 bases at J, with 13 bases between the two ends. Germline CDR1 and CDR2: SEHNR and FQNEAQ (reference sequence). The CDR3 nucleotides read TGTGCCAGCACCCGAGCCACGAGCACCGGGGAGCTGTTTTTT. Its translation: CASTRATSTGELFF.

This chain links TRBV5-6 with TRBJ2-1; TRBD2 is a possible D gene (6 bases). The ends were cut back, 4 bases at V and 2 bases at J, with 13 bases in the middle. Germline-derived CDR1 and CDR2 are SGHDT and YYEEEE. There are 15 residues in the CDR3. CDR3 DNA: TGTGCCAGCAGCGCCCGGGACTGGACCTACAATGAGCAGTTCTTC. This encodes CASSARDWTYNEQFF.

The chain carries TRBV5-1 and TRBJ2-6; D remains unclear. CDR1 is SGHRS and CDR2 is YFSETQ in the germline V gene. CDR3 length: 16 residues. The V gene lost 4 bases and the J gene lost 0 bases, with 11 bases spanning the gap. For the CDR3, the DNA is TGCGCCAGCAGCGAGGTGGCGGCCTCTGGGGCCAACGTCCTGACTTTC. Its translation is CASSEVAASGANVLTF.